These 8 T cell receptor beta chains were all obtained from the same sample, sequenced in a study of blood T cell repertoires in COVID-19 (TCRdb year 2020). The library came from the immunoSEQ multiplex PCR assay. TCRdb holds this immuneACCESS table with in-frame rearrangements only. Some clones are missing; in checked studies, unresolved V genes explain under half, and the rest has no known cause. For this sample there are about 310,000 clones; about 90% appear just once. The leading ten clones occupy roughly 2.1% of the sample. The sample comprised peripheral blood. The receptor set was obtained from a man aged 18 to 29 with active or convalescent COVID-19.

The CDR3 reads CASSLGTAGELFF. CDR3 bases: TGTGCCAGCAGCCTAGGGACAGCCGGGGAGCTGTTTTTT. The chain carries TRBV5-6 and TRBJ2-2, with 7 bases lining up with TRBD1. Germline V gene sequence: CDR1 SGHDT, CDR2 YYEEEE. The CDR3 is 13 residues long. V dropped 4 bases and J dropped 6; count of bases not matched to a gene: 3.

This chain links TRBV19 with TRBJ2-3; TRBD1 matches at 8 bases. Per the germline V gene, CDR1 is LNHDA and CDR2 is SQIVND (reference sequence). The CDR3 sequence is 20 residues long. Trimming removed 0 bases from V and 8 bases from J; junction bases left unmatched: 22. The CDR3 nucleotides read TGTGCCAGTAGTATAGATTGGGGGCAGGGGGCCATTATCGGATTAGGTACGCAGTATTTT. Its translation: CASSIDWGQGAIIGLGTQYF. The whole variable domain, filled in from reference TRBV19 and TRBJ2-3, reads DGGITQSPKYLFRKEGQNVTLSCEQNLNHDAMYWYRQDPGQGLRLIYYSQIVNDFQKGDIAEGYSVSREKKESFPLTVTSAQKNPTAFYLCASSIDWGQGAIIGLGTQYFGPGTRLTVL.

The rearrangement joins TRBV6-5 to TRBJ2-1, with a weak D call TRBD2 (5 bases). Germline CDR1 reads MNHEY; CDR2 reads SVGAGI. Trimming left V 2 bases short and J 9 bases short, with 14 bases between. This CDR3 contains 14 residues. CDR3 amino acids: CASSYRIKRTEQFF. The CDR3, as DNA: TGTGCCAGCAGTTACCGAATAAAGCGGACTGAGCAGTTCTTC.

The rearrangement joins TRBV5-1 to TRBJ2-2; unclear D gene. There are 14 residues in the CDR3. The V end was cut by 6 bases, the J end by 2 bases, with 11 bases between. Germline V CDR1 and CDR2: SGHRS, YFSETQ. The CDR3 coding sequence is TGCGCCAGCACGGCCGCGACTAACACCGGGGAGCTGTTTTTT. Amino acid sequence: CASTAATNTGELFF.

The rearrangement joins TRBV7-2 to TRBJ2-3, with 9 bases aligning to TRBD1. CDR1 is SGHTA, CDR2 FQGNSA, per germline. V shed 5 bases and J 0 bases; nucleotides not matched to a gene: 3. The CDR3 is 15 amino acids. The DNA for the CDR3 is TGTGCCAGCAGCACCGGACAGGGGAGCACAGATACGCAGTATTTT. Residues: CASSTGQGSTDTQYF.

The chain couples TRBV10-3 to TRBJ1-1; D possibly corresponds to TRBD1 (6 bases). This CDR3 has 15 residues. Trimming left V 0 bases short and J 1 base short, with 9 bases between. From germline, CDR1 is ENHRY and CDR2 SYGVKD. The CDR3 reads CAISESRGGNTEAFF. In nucleotides, the CDR3 is TGTGCCATCAGTGAGTCGAGGGGGGGGAACACTGAAGCTTTCTTT.

The chain uses TRBV11-2 and TRBJ2-3; D gene unclear. This CDR3 contains 14 residues. Between the trimmed V and J ends, which lost 2 bases and 4 bases, there was a span of 10 bases. CDR1 is SGHAT, CDR2 FQNNGV, per germline. The CDR3 DNA reads TGTGCCAGCAGCTTATCCCCAGTGGCAGATACGCAGTATTTT. Residues: CASSLSPVADTQYF. The whole variable domain, filled in from reference TRBV11-2 and TRBJ2-3, reads EAGVAQSPRYKIIEKRQSVAFWCNPISGHATLYWYQQILGQGPKLLIQFQNNGVVDDSQLPKDRFSAERLKGVDSTLKIQPAKLEDSAVYLCASSLSPVADTQYFGPGTRLTVL.

This clone was detected only once. The rearrangement uses TRBV7-8 and TRBJ1-1; tentatively, D is TRBD1 (6 bases). This CDR3 region has 14 residues. Per the germline V gene, CDR1 is SGHVS and CDR2 is FQNEAQ. V was shortened by 4 bases and J by 1 base, with 10 bases between the two germline ends. The CDR3 here is CASSSDSPNTEAFF. DNA of the CDR3: TGTGCCAGCAGCTCGGACAGCCCGAACACTGAAGCTTTCTTT.